Below, one TCR beta chain is given with its context. The antigen it recognizes is unknown. The cohort consisted of 600 to 750 healthy bone marrow donors. All cohort members were sampled while nominally healthy, although unrecorded immune exposures were likely present. The donor tested CMV seronegative, placing the donor among the roughly 340 seronegative members of the cohort. Each donor provided a peripheral blood sample, and peripheral blood mononuclear cells were used for TCR beta sequencing. Genomic DNA was extracted from the blood cell samples with the Qiagen DNeasy Blood Extraction Kit. This sample was taken from a study of cytomegalovirus exposure and HLA in healthy donors (dated by TCRdb to the late 2010s). Study-level background: An earlier analysis of more than 550 of the donors reported around 280 Gb of sequence data and 117 million unique TCR beta sequences obtained from approximately 180 million T cells. Roughly 290 gigabases of sequencing data and about 92 million unique TCR sequences made up an early release that covered approximately 650 HLA-typed donors. Of the 350 to 450 genotyped donors, less than 90% were placed in the genetic ancestry cluster associated with self-reported Caucasian donors. The study was designed to test whether signatures of past pathogen exposure could be identified by cataloging public T cell receptors. The study profiled the T cell repertoires of about 720 subjects by immunosequencing and related them to cytomegalovirus serostatus. In addition to the first cohort of 666 subjects, a separate validation cohort of about 120 different subjects was used. To predict cytomegalovirus infection status, the study combined high-throughput TCR immunosequencing, statistical association of individual TCRs with disease status, and machine learning. To study patterns of TCR occurrence, a later analysis re-analyzed previously published TCR beta repertoires from just over 650 donors and added high-resolution HLA genotyping. The later analysis used no new phenotypic data to find candidate immune exposures, relying instead on TCR beta sequences and their occurrence across donors. In an earlier analysis of a few hundred of the donors, high-throughput TCR beta sequencing was used to judge whether each TCR beta V gene segment behaved as functional or pseudogenic. Donor age, sex, ethnicity and CMV serostatus were compiled alongside the repertoire data. A later genetic analysis used genome-wide SNP genotypes for about 60% of the roughly 670 donors, treating that subset as a discovery cohort. All discovery cohort repertoires had been generated using a single sequencing platform. Class I and class II HLA loci were covered by the typing at four-digit resolution. Typing coverage differed by locus: A, B, C, DRB1 and DQB1 were typed in roughly 620-630 donors, DQA1 in approximately 520, DPA1 in 600 to 610, and DPB1 in 472. Five DR-DQ haplotypes were handled as single units for association and clustering because linkage in the cohort was strong. Across 300 to 500 genotyped donors of the cohort, an average of about 240,000 unique TCR beta nucleotide sequences per donor were sequenced, and roughly 20% of those sequences were non-productive.

On the study overall, not on this receptor specifically: It was suggested by the authors that the approach could potentially be generalized to other disease states and immunological phenotypes. Fewer than 20 rarely observed V segments, including chromosome 9 orphons, were excluded from the earlier analysis of just under 600 of the donors because counts were too low. Cytomegalovirus status was reported to be diagnosed by the classifier with high specificity and sensitivity in both the original and validation cohorts. Compared with equally common non-associated chains, HLA-associated TCR beta chains in a later analysis were more clonally expanded and had lower generation probabilities. Most CMV-associated TCR beta chains appeared to be HLA-restricted in a later analysis, and the HLA associations seemed to be driven largely by CMV exposure. A further reported finding was that TCR beta sequences accurately predicted the HLA-A and HLA-B alleles for most subjects in the first cohort. Only TCR beta chains were sequenced in this cohort, and the absence of alpha or paired-chain data limited detectable features. In a later analysis, the rate of TCR association differed among HLA loci, with DRB1 alleles having the most associated TCRs and HLA-C alleles having the fewest. Because some donors lacked HLA typing at each locus, the association tests relied only on the typed subset. Most TCR sequences were observed very rarely across donors, whereas some public TCRs were present in many individuals. When HLA alleles, especially DR and DQ, strongly co-occurred, TCR associations were difficult to assign to individual alleles. The 87-base-pair reads could not distinguish some IMGT-functional V segments, including TRBV6-2 and TRBV6-3, so those segments were excluded. Sequencing depth was assumed to be roughly uniform across donors in the presence/absence analyses, though that assumption may not hold. A later genetic analysis associated a missense DCLRE1C variant with V-gene and J-gene trimming of TCR beta chains, and an independent cohort replicated the association. A cluster of highly shared sequence variants was judged likely to be a technical artifact of the sequencing pipeline. In vitro tests confirmed that a few of the cytomegalovirus-associated TCR beta chains recognize cytomegalovirus antigens. According to a later genetic analysis, donors in an Asian-associated ancestry cluster had fewer N-insertions in productive TCRs than the approximately 650-donor mean. For the cohort, immune exposure information was limited to CMV serostatus. The study gave a list of more than 150 TCR beta chains associated with cytomegalovirus. Correlated functional status among segregating V segments might reflect linkage disequilibrium, but an unknown experimental factor could not be ruled out. In an earlier analysis of fewer than 750 of the donors, most TCR beta V segments were observed in productive rearrangements about 87% or about 30% of the time, broadly matching IMGT annotations. A later analysis associated about 17,000 TCR beta sequences with specific HLA alleles at a false discovery rate of 0.05. According to a later analysis, parvovirus B19, influenza, CMV and Epstein-Barr virus appeared linked to several top co-occurrence clusters.

Including the terminal cysteine and phenylalanine, the CDR3 comprises 13 residues. The CDR3 DNA has 39 bases and is translated from base 1. V is cut by 6 bases and J by 5 bases, and the space between the germline ends is 11 bases. From a lookup of the germline V gene, CDR1 and CDR2 are ENHRY and SYGVKD. Receptors were amplified or captured by the immunoSEQ multiplex PCR assay. For the multiplex PCR, a mixture combining 60 forward primers for TCR Vbeta segments and 13 reverse primers for TCR Jbeta segments was used. Amplification of the CDR3 region of rearranged TCR beta genes was performed with a multiplex PCR assay on genomic DNA. The Illumina HiSeq System was used to sequence the amplified TCR beta libraries as 87-base-pair reads. Under the source paper's analysis protocol: A later analysis counted tens of millions of unique TCR beta chains across the roughly 700 repertoires, and 10 million to 11 million of these chains were shared by at least two donors. Raw reads were error-corrected and collapsed into unique sequences by a nearest-neighbor algorithm in which closely related sequences were merged to remove PCR and sequencing errors. CDR3 sequences were aligned to IMGT reference sequences to assign V, D and J gene segments. For a sequence to be retained, a match of at least six nucleotides was required to both a V gene segment and a J gene segment. A rearrangement counted as productive if the CDR3 had no stop codons and remained in frame with V and J, and every other rearrangement counted as non-productive. Following IMGT convention, CDR3 was defined as the stretch from the second conserved V-encoded cysteine up to the conserved J-encoded phenylalanine. Sequences without an unambiguous match to a single V gene segment were excluded from the earlier analysis of about 640 of the donors. An earlier analysis of just under 600 of the donors called V segments functional above 56.7% productive rearrangements and segregating when the between-donor standard deviation exceeded 5%. A statistical classification framework was built for diagnosing cytomegalovirus status from the catalog of TCR beta chain sequences. In a later analysis, V and J genes were assigned by comparing TCR nucleotide sequences against IMGT/GENE-DB human TR gene sequences. In a later analysis, CDR3 sequences and most-parsimonious VDJ recombination scenarios were assigned using the TCRdist pipeline. A later analysis defined each TCR beta chain by its CDR3 amino acid sequence plus V-gene family, and excluded reads lacking a unique V-gene family. A later analysis removed several hundred highly shared, low-generation-probability nucleotide sequences to deal with suspected cross-contamination and a sequencing artifact. In a later analysis, a clonal expansion index was calculated for each public chain from normalized within-repertoire ranks of inferred template counts. In a later analysis, generation probabilities were computed using a VDJ recombination model fitted to out-of-frame rearrangements, and the results were checked against IGoR. Hypergeometric tests were used in a later analysis to score TCR-TCR, TCR-HLA and TCR-CMV co-occurrence, with a repertoire-size bias correction applied to the TCR pairs. A later analysis estimated false discovery rates by permuting HLA or CMV assignments 20 times. A later analysis grouped co-occurring TCRs with DBSCAN, adding TCRdist sequence similarity when clustering within HLA-allele-positive subsets. Repertoires with fewer than 30,000 or more than 120,000 public chains were left out of co-occurrence clustering, as were a few repertoires with anomalous nucleotide sharing. TCRdb limited this immuneACCESS table to in-frame rearrangements with V and J called. A share of clones is missing; checked studies link under half to unresolved V genes, and the rest is unexplained. D and trimming were read from the DNA, whereas the V and J calls and clone size are those reported in that table. The sample's clone listing holds around 130,000 clones. The ten largest account for roughly 2% of the sample.

The chain joins TRBV10-3 to TRBJ2-4; the D gene is perhaps TRBD2, on 5 matching bases. Sample: PBMCs. The clonotype originates from a woman in her fifties or sixties in good health and CMV-seronegative. The CDR3 region: CAIRDTRENIQYF. The DNA sequence reads TGTGCCATCAGAGACACTAGGGAAAACATTCAGTACTTC.